This T cell receptor beta chain stems from a study of cytomegalovirus exposure and HLA in healthy donors. Notes on the study in general: Near-uniform donor sequencing depth was presumed by presence/absence analyses.

The germline V gene encodes CDR1 LNHDA and CDR2 SQIVND (reference sequence). Germline trimming cut 1 base from V and 5 bases from J; bases unmatched to any gene: 0. This CDR3 spans 13 amino acids. Primers for the PCR totalled 60 Vbeta and 13 Jbeta. Using immunoSEQ multiplex PCR, the repertoire was profiled, and TCRdb retains in-frame clones only, with some absent. The table lists around 180,000 clones, about 80% of them singletons. This clone appeared a few times. The antigen remains undetermined. This TCR came from a young man in good health and CMV-seropositive. This sequence joins TRBV19 and TRBJ1-1; 8 bases line up with TRBD1. The sequenced sample consisted of PBMCs. Written as DNA, the CDR3 is TGTGCCAGTAGTATAGGGACAGGGACTGAAGCTTTCTTT. It is translated as CASSIGTGTEAFF. The full variable domain, with the rest looked up from reference TRBV19 and TRBJ1-1, is DGGITQSPKYLFRKEGQNVTLSCEQNLNHDAMYWYRQDPGQGLRLIYYSQIVNDFQKGDIAEGYSVSREKKESFPLTVTSAQKNPTAFYLCASSIGTGTEAFFGQGTRLTVV.